A selection of T cell receptor beta chains follows, all from one sample in a study of cytomegalovirus exposure and HLA in healthy donors. Sequencing was performed with immunoSEQ multiplex PCR; in TCRdb, only in-frame clones are kept and a portion is missing. This sample yields about 120,000 clones, of which 86% are seen a single time; 4% to 6% belongs to the top ten. Sequencing was done on a sample of PBMCs. Source of these receptors: a young man in good health and CMV-seronegative. Both conserved end residues are part of each CDR3. A D gene is named only where the DNA matches it firmly. The size entry is marked missing in some rows and otherwise reads once, few, many or a size class.

clone_size	v_call	j_call	d_call	cdr3_aa	cdr3_nt
.	TRBV25-1	TRBJ1-5	TRBD1	CASSEKGQGFNQPQHF	TGTGCCAGCAGTGAAAAGGGACAGGGATTCAATCAGCCCCAGCATTTT
.	TRBV2	TRBJ1-2	TRBD1	CASSAIAGGGGYTF	TGTGCCAGCAGCGCAATAGCAGGGGGCGGTGGCTACACCTTC
.	TRBV6-6	TRBJ2-7	TRBD2	CASSTSGRAHEQYF	TGTGCCAGCTCCACGAGCGGGAGGGCCCACGAGCAGTACTTC
.	TRBV5-1	TRBJ2-3	.	CASRTEGDFGTDTQYF	TGCGCCAGCCGGACCGAAGGGGATTTTGGCACAGATACGCAGTATTTT
.	TRBV5-6	TRBJ1-1	TRBD1	CASSPKRTGTTEAFF	TGTGCCAGCAGCCCCAAAAGGACAGGGACCACTGAAGCTTTCTTT
.	TRBV30	TRBJ1-3	.	CAWSTGRSGNTIYF	TGTGCCTGGAGCACAGGGCGCTCTGGAAACACCATATATTTT
few	TRBV30	TRBJ1-6	.	CAWSQGDGSPLHF	TGTGCCTGGAGCCAGGGCGATGGGTCACCCCTCCACTTT
.	TRBV7-9	TRBJ2-5	TRBD1	CASRSRGRLRDRNQETQYF	TGTGCCAGCAGGTCTAGGGGGCGGCTTCGGGACAGAAATCAAGAGACCCAGTACTTC
.	TRBV27	TRBJ2-6	TRBD1	CASSQQGFSGANVLTF	TGTGCCAGCAGTCAACAGGGGTTCTCTGGGGCCAACGTCCTGACTTTC
.	TRBV27	TRBJ1-2	TRBD1	CASSPGTGSYGYTF	TGTGCCAGCAGTCCCGGGACAGGGTCCTATGGCTACACCTTC
.	TRBV5-1	TRBJ2-1	TRBD1	CASSPYDRANEQFF	TGCGCCAGCAGCCCCTATGACAGGGCAAATGAGCAGTTCTTC
.	TRBV27	TRBJ1-1	.	CASSLLGTTAEAFF	TGTGCCAGCAGTTTATTGGGCACCACTGCTGAAGCTTTCTTT
.	TRBV13	TRBJ1-5	.	CASSLGRQGPQHF	TGTGCCAGCAGCTTAGGCCGGCAGGGACCCCAGCATTTT